Listed here are 10 T cell receptor beta chains from one sample, sequenced in a study of control samples from healthy donors and cancer patients. This table comes from immunoSEQ multiplex PCR, and its TCRdb copy is limited to in-frame clones, with some not included. This table holds fewer than 200,000 clones. Sequenced: blood. Receptor source: a woman in her twenties or thirties in good health.

The rearrangement uses TRBV5-1 and TRBJ2-2; D is unclear. Germline values: CDR1 SGHRS, CDR2 YFSETQ. The V gene lost 0 bases and the J gene lost 6 bases, with 12 bases spanning the gap. The CDR3 sequence is 15 residues long. CDR3 protein: CASSLGKVASGELFF. CDR3 nucleotide sequence: TGCGCCAGCAGCTTGGGCAAAGTAGCATCCGGGGAGCTGTTTTTT.

This chain connects TRBV12-3 or TRBV12-4 to TRBJ2-7; 8 positions agree with TRBD1. V trimming: 5 bases; J trimming: 6 bases; junction bases outside the gene matches: 6. This CDR3 contains 13 residues. The CDR3 bases are TGTGCCAGCAGTCCCGGGACAGGCTCCGAGCAGTACTTC. Translating it yields CASSPGTGSEQYF.

The chain is built from TRBV28 and TRBJ1-4; no clear D gene. Trimming removed 5 bases at V and 5 bases at J, with 9 bases between. Germline CDR1 reads MDHEN; CDR2 reads SYDVKM. There are 13 residues in the CDR3. The DNA for the CDR3 is TGTGCCAGCAGTCCTGGACGGAATGAAAAACTGTTTTTT. It encodes CASSPGRNEKLFF. The full variable domain, its missing parts supplied by reference TRBV28 and TRBJ1-4, is DVKVTQSSRYLVKRTGEKVFLECVQDMDHENMFWYRQDPGLGLRLIYFSYDVKMKEKGDIPEGYSVSREKKERFSLILESASTNQTSMYLCASSPGRNEKLFFGSGTQLSVL.

CDR3 bases: TGTGCCAGCAGCCAAAACGTGGTGGAGGATGAAAAACTGTTTTTT. Translated, it gives CASSQNVVEDEKLFF. The chain couples TRBV7-9 to TRBJ1-4, with D unresolved. The CDR3 has 15 residues. V was trimmed by 5 bases and J by 6 bases, leaving 16 bases between them. The V gene's germline CDR1 is SEHNR and CDR2 FQNEAQ (reference sequence).

The gene calls are TRBV28 and TRBJ1-3; possible D gene TRBD1, 6 bases. The CDR3 sequence is 15 residues long. Germline V gene data show CDR1 as MDHEN and CDR2 as SYDVKM. V dropped 6 bases and J dropped 0 bases, with 12 bases sitting between them. CDR3 sequence: CASSLDRISGNTIYF. In nucleotides, the CDR3 is TGTGCCAGCAGCCTTGACAGGATCTCTGGAAACACCATATATTTT.

The V call is TRBV19, the J call TRBJ2-7; 11 positions agree with TRBD1. V was clipped by 4 bases and J by 2 bases; unmatched bases: 7. The germline V gene encodes CDR1 LNHDA and CDR2 SQIVND (reference sequence). The CDR3 covers 16 residues. The CDR3 loop is CASSTPSGQGAYEQYF. CDR3 DNA: TGTGCCAGTAGTACCCCCTCGGGACAGGGGGCCTACGAGCAGTACTTC.

The rearrangement uses TRBV6-5 and TRBJ1-1; D possibly corresponds to TRBD1 (5 bases). The CDR3 extends over 14 amino acids. V lost 5 bases to trimming and J lost 4 bases, with 14 bases between them. Germline V gives CDR1 MNHEY, CDR2 SVGAGI. CDR3 coding DNA: TGTGCCAGCAGTCCGCAGGGAGGCGGCACTGAAGCTTTCTTT. Encoded protein: CASSPQGGGTEAFF.

The V call is TRBV10-3, the J call TRBJ2-5; 8 nucleotides agree with TRBD2. The V segment lost 5 bases and the J segment 1 base; nucleotides outside the gene matches: 12. Germline lookup yields CDR1 ENHRY and CDR2 SYGVKD. This CDR3 region has 17 residues. The CDR3 reads CAISPTPGGGLQETQYF. The CDR3, as DNA: TGTGCCATCAGTCCCACTCCCGGCGGGGGGCTCCAAGAGACCCAGTACTTC.

The V and J genes are TRBV6-4 and TRBJ1-2, with D perhaps matching TRBD1 (6 bases). The V end was cut by 3 bases, the J end by 4 bases, with 9 bases between. There are 13 residues in the CDR3. Germline V CDR1 and CDR2: MRHNA, SNTAGT. The chain's CDR3 is CASSEQGRYGYTF. The CDR3 coding sequence is TGTGCCAGCAGTGAACAGGGTCGCTATGGCTACACCTTC.

This rearrangement joins TRBV4-2 to TRBJ2-2; TRBD1 aligns across 7 bases. Germline CDR1 and CDR2: LGHNA and YNFKEQ. The J segment lost 3 bases and the V segment lost 1 base, leaving 5 bases of the junction unmatched. The CDR3 extends over 16 amino acids. The CDR3 region is CASSQGQGDHTGELFF. The CDR3 DNA follows: TGTGCCAGCAGCCAAGGCCAGGGGGACCACACCGGGGAGCTGTTTTTT.